A selection of T cell receptor beta chains follows, all from one sample in a study of blood T cell repertoires in COVID-19. Sequencing used immunoSEQ multiplex PCR; TCRdb keeps in-frame clones, though not all of them. The sample comprises under 250,000 clones, roughly 85% of which are singletons, and about 2.4% rests with the top ten. Sequencing input: peripheral blood. Receptors were obtained from a woman aged 65 to 85 with COVID-19, enrolled during active disease. Both conserved end residues are part of each CDR3. Each record gives: CDR3 protein, CDR3 DNA, V gene, J gene, clone size, D gene. The D gene is left open where the match is weak. A clone size is listed for some rows: how often the clone was seen (once, few, many), or a class if it is expanded.

CDR3: CATVAGGTGEQYF
DNA: NA
V: TRBV21-1
J: TRBJ2-7
size: NA
D: NA

CDR3: CASSLVGGFMDTEAFF
DNA: TGTGCCAGCAGCTTAGTCGGGGGATTTATGGACACTGAAGCTTTCTTT
V: TRBV7-6
J: TRBJ1-1
size: NA
D: NA

CDR3: CASSPPAQGGNIQYF
DNA: TGCGCCAGCAGCCCGCCAGCGCAGGGCGGAAACATTCAGTACTTC
V: TRBV5-1
J: TRBJ2-4
size: NA
D: NA

CDR3: CATRGLAGTYEQYF
DNA: TGTGCCACCAGGGGGCTAGCGGGTACCTACGAGCAGTACTTC
V: TRBV27
J: TRBJ2-7
size: NA
D: NA

CDR3: CASSSNEGELFF
DNA: TGTGCCAGCAGTTCTAATGAGGGGGAGCTGTTTTTT
V: TRBV6-1
J: TRBJ2-2
size: NA
D: NA

CDR3: CASSPGTGPYEQYF
DNA: TGTGCCAGCAGCCCCGGGACAGGACCCTACGAGCAGTACTTC
V: TRBV11-2
J: TRBJ2-7
size: NA
D: TRBD1

CDR3: CASSIRGAIYEQYF
DNA: TGTGCCAGTAGTATTCGGGGGGCAATCTACGAGCAGTACTTC
V: TRBV19
J: TRBJ2-7
size: NA
D: NA

CDR3: CSVGPGQLYGYTF
DNA: TGCAGCGTTGGCCCGGGACAGCTCTATGGCTACACCTTC
V: TRBV29-1
J: TRBJ1-2
size: NA
D: TRBD1

CDR3: CASSPGQVYGYTF
DNA: TGTGCCAGCAGCCCGGGACAGGTTTATGGCTACACCTTC
V: TRBV5-4
J: TRBJ1-2
size: NA
D: TRBD1

CDR3: CASSYARGETYEQYF
DNA: TGTGCCAGCAGTTACGCCAGGGGGGAGACCTACGAGCAGTACTTC
V: TRBV6-5
J: TRBJ2-7
size: NA
D: NA

CDR3: CASSPRTTRPYEQYF
DNA: TGTGCCAGCAGCCCTCGGACTACCCGACCCTACGAGCAGTACTTC
V: TRBV7-9
J: TRBJ2-7
size: NA
D: NA

CDR3: CASSSSGLAGSKKETQYF
DNA: TGTGCCAGCAGCTCTTCGGGACTAGCGGGAAGTAAGAAAGAGACCCAGTACTTC
V: TRBV7-2
J: TRBJ2-5
size: NA
D: TRBD2

CDR3: CAWRLGGAFAGELFF
DNA: TGTGCCTGGAGACTGGGGGGAGCGTTCGCCGGGGAGCTGTTTTTT
V: TRBV30
J: TRBJ2-2
size: NA
D: NA

CDR3: CASSSSGSGETQYF
DNA: TGTGCCAGCAGCTCATCCGGGAGCGGCGAGACCCAGTACTTC
V: TRBV5-6
J: TRBJ2-5
size: NA
D: NA

CDR3: CASSLEGGISSYEQYF
DNA: TGTGCCAGCAGCTTAGAAGGAGGAATATCATCCTACGAGCAGTACTTC
V: TRBV7-2
J: TRBJ2-7
size: NA
D: NA

CDR3: CASSYLQGAYEQYF
DNA: TGTGCCAGCAGCTACTTACAGGGGGCTTACGAGCAGTACTTC
V: TRBV7-2
J: TRBJ2-7
size: NA
D: TRBD1

CDR3: CASRVDGTYNEQFF
DNA: TGTGCCAGCAGAGTTGACGGGACATACAATGAGCAGTTCTTC
V: TRBV5-4
J: TRBJ2-1
size: NA
D: NA

CDR3: CASSVSGTVGNQPQHF
DNA: TGTGCCAGTAGTGTATCCGGGACAGTAGGCAATCAGCCCCAGCATTTT
V: TRBV19
J: TRBJ1-5
size: NA
D: TRBD1

CDR3: CAIRGTSGRRGTGELFF
DNA: TGTGCCATTCGCGGGACTAGCGGGAGAAGAGGGACCGGGGAGCTGTTTTTT
V: TRBV10-3
J: TRBJ2-2
size: NA
D: TRBD2

CDR3: CASSLVARNQETQYF
DNA: TGTGCCAGCAGCTTAGTAGCTAGGAACCAAGAGACCCAGTACTTC
V: TRBV7-2
J: TRBJ2-5
size: NA
D: NA

CDR3: CASRWDRGPQETQYF
DNA: TGTGCCAGCCGCTGGGACAGGGGGCCCCAAGAGACCCAGTACTTC
V: TRBV18
J: TRBJ2-5
size: NA
D: TRBD1

CDR3: CASSDGSGRKEGELFF
DNA: TGTGCCAGCAGTGACGGGAGCGGGAGAAAGGAGGGGGAGCTGTTTTTT
V: TRBV6-4
J: TRBJ2-2
size: once
D: TRBD2

CDR3: CSARPGGEAFF
DNA: TGCAGTGCTAGACCGGGGGGGGAAGCTTTCTTT
V: TRBV20-1
J: TRBJ1-1
size: NA
D: NA

CDR3: CASRPGTALYEQYF
DNA: TGTGCCAGCAGGCCCGGGACAGCGCTCTACGAGCAGTACTTC
V: TRBV7-9
J: TRBJ2-7
size: NA
D: TRBD1

CDR3: CASSVGSGNQPQHF
DNA: TGTGCCAGCAGCGTAGGATCAGGGAATCAGCCCCAGCATTTT
V: TRBV9
J: TRBJ1-5
size: once
D: NA

CDR3: CGAPYGYTF
DNA: TGTGGGGCCCCCTATGGCTACACCTTC
V: TRBV5-8
J: TRBJ1-2
size: NA
D: NA

CDR3: CASSLQREYYEQYF
DNA: TGTGCCAGCAGCTTGCAGCGGGAGTACTACGAGCAGTACTTC
V: TRBV5-4
J: TRBJ2-7
size: NA
D: TRBD2

CDR3: CASSRRGQVNTGELFF
DNA: TGTGCCAGCAGCCGCCGAGGGCAGGTGAACACCGGGGAGCTGTTTTTT
V: TRBV6-2/TRBV6-3
J: TRBJ2-2
size: NA
D: NA

CDR3: CSVDSGRALYNEQFF
DNA: TGCAGCGTTGATTCCGGGAGGGCCCTCTACAATGAGCAGTTCTTC
V: TRBV29-1
J: TRBJ2-1
size: NA
D: TRBD2

CDR3: CASSPNRGPDTQYF
DNA: TGCGCCAGCAGCCCTAACAGGGGGCCGGATACGCAGTATTTT
V: TRBV5-1
J: TRBJ2-3
size: few
D: TRBD1

CDR3: CASSQDRGLPSYEQYF
DNA: TGTGCCAGCAGCCAAGATCGGGGACTCCCTTCCTACGAGCAGTACTTC
V: TRBV3-1/TRBV3-2
J: TRBJ2-7
size: NA
D: NA

CDR3: CASSLLSSGTGELFF
DNA: TGTGCCAGCAGCTTACTAAGTTCCGGCACCGGGGAGCTGTTTTTT
V: TRBV11-1
J: TRBJ2-2
size: NA
D: NA

CDR3: CASSQNTGQMNTEAFF
DNA: TGCGCCAGCAGTCAAAACACGGGACAAATGAACACTGAAGCTTTCTTT
V: TRBV4-3
J: TRBJ1-1
size: NA
D: NA

CDR3: CASSLGGRSTDTQYF
DNA: TGTGCCAGCAGTCTAGGGGGCAGGAGCACAGATACGCAGTATTTT
V: TRBV7-2
J: TRBJ2-3
size: NA
D: TRBD1

CDR3: CSVTRQGASSYEQYF
DNA: TGCAGCGTGACAAGACAGGGCGCTAGCTCCTACGAGCAGTACTTC
V: TRBV29-1
J: TRBJ2-7
size: few
D: TRBD1

CDR3: CASSAGRWVTEAFF
DNA: TGTGCCAGTTCAGCGGGACGATGGGTCACTGAAGCTTTCTTT
V: TRBV5-4
J: TRBJ1-1
size: NA
D: NA

CDR3: CASSPPAGGRNTEAFF
DNA: TGTGCCAGCTCACCACCTGCGGGGGGGAGGAACACTGAAGCTTTCTTT
V: TRBV18
J: TRBJ1-1
size: once
D: NA

CDR3: CASSLATKQGADYGYTF
DNA: TGCGCCAGCAGCTTGGCAACAAAACAGGGGGCGGACTATGGCTACACCTTC
V: TRBV5-1
J: TRBJ1-2
size: NA
D: TRBD1

CDR3: CASSSLSVNTEAFF
DNA: TGTGCCAGCAGCTCCCTTTCGGTGAACACTGAAGCTTTCTTT
V: TRBV7-2
J: TRBJ1-1
size: NA
D: NA

CDR3: CASSLWTATNEKLFF
DNA: TGTGCCAGCAGCTTGTGGACAGCTACTAATGAAAAACTGTTTTTT
V: TRBV5-6
J: TRBJ1-4
size: NA
D: NA

CDR3: CASSLEGGNTEAFF
DNA: TGTGCCAGCAGTTTAGAGGGTGGGAACACTGAAGCTTTCTTT
V: TRBV6-4
J: TRBJ1-1
size: NA
D: NA

CDR3: CASSIEMGSSYEQYF
DNA: TGTGCCAGTAGTATAGAAATGGGGAGCTCCTACGAGCAGTACTTC
V: TRBV19
J: TRBJ2-7
size: NA
D: NA